This T cell receptor (beta chain) derives from a study of T cells in Graves' hyperthyroidism and ophthalmopathy. Overall study results and limits: Ophthalmopathy stood apart from stable hyperthyroidism in a 13 V-J model.

As concerns this clonotype: Its antigen is unidentified.

Thyroid ultrasound, orbital computed tomography, clinical symptoms, and serum thyroxine and TRAb underpinned diagnoses. Fresh peripheral blood, 10 ml, yielded the PBMCs. Researchers amplified the TCR beta CDR3 regions from RNA transcripts. The HTBI primer set served for first-round RT-PCR of the TCR CDR3. TCRdb redid the calling of the multiplex PCR reads with MiXCR, one entry per CDR3 protein. Of 250,000 or so distinct CDR3 sequences in the sample, around 15% are singletons; the top ten hold under 35%. V lost 2 bases to trimming and J lost 6 bases, with 10 bases between them. The CDR3 consists of 12 residues. Looked up from germline, CDR1 is SQVTM and CDR2 is ANQGSEA.

J is TRBJ1-2 and V is TRBV29-1; D unresolved. The sequenced sample was blood. The receptor was isolated from a woman in her forties or fifties with Graves' hyperthyroidism that later progressed to Graves' ophthalmopathy. This chain's CDR3 is CSVESGFDGYTF. The CDR3 bases are TGCAGCGTTGAATCCGGTTTCGATGGCTACACCTTC.